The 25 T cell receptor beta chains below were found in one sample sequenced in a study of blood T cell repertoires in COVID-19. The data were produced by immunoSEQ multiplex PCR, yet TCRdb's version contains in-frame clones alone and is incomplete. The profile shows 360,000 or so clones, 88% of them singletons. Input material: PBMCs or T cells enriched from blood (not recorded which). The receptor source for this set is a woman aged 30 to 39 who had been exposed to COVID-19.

DNA of the CDR3: TGTGCCAGCAGCTTGGAGCCAGCGGGAGGGCTGGATACGCAGTATTTT. As protein: CASSLEPAGGLDTQYF. J is TRBJ2-3 and V is TRBV5-5; 10 bases are shared with TRBD2. V trimming: 0 bases; J trimming: 6 bases; junction bases outside the gene matches: 7. The germline V gene has CDR1 SGHKS and CDR2 YYEKEE (reference sequence). The length of the CDR3 is 16 residues.

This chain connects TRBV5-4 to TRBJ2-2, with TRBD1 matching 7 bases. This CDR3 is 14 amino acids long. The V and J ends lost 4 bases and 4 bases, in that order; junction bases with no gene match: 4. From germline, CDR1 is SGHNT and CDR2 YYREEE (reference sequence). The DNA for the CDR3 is TGTGCCAGCAGCAGGGGGCTAGGCACCGGGGAGCTGTTTTTT. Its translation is CASSRGLGTGELFF.

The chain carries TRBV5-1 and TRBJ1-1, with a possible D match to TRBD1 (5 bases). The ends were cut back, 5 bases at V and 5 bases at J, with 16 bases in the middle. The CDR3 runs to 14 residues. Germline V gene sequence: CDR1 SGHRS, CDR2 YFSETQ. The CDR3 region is CASSPAGGGTEAFF. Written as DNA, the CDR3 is TGCGCCAGCAGTCCCGCGGGGGGAGGAACTGAAGCTTTCTTT.

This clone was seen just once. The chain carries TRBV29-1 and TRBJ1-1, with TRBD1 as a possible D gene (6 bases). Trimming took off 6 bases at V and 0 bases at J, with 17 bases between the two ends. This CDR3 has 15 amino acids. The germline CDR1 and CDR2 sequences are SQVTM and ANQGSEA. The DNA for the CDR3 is TGCAGCGTATCACAGGGTGGCGCGATGAACACTGAAGCTTTCTTT. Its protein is CSVSQGGAMNTEAFF.

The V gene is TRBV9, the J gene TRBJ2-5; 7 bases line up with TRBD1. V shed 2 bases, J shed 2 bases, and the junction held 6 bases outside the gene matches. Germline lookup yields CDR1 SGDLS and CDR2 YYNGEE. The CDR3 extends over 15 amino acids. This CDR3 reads CASSVRDSTQETQYF. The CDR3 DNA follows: TGTGCCAGCAGCGTCCGGGACAGTACGCAAGAGACCCAGTACTTC.

CDR3 sequence: CAITGDTDTQYF. The CDR3 DNA follows: TGTGCCATCACAGGGGACACAGATACGCAGTATTTT. V usage is TRBV10-3 and J usage is TRBJ2-3; D perhaps matches TRBD1 (6 bases). The V and J ends lost 7 bases and 2 bases respectively, with 7 bases between them. CDR1 is ENHRY and CDR2 is SYGVKD in the germline V gene. The CDR3 covers 12 residues.

CDR3 residues: CSVDTGVTSGYTF. CDR3 DNA sequence: TGCAGCGTTGATACAGGGGTTACGAGCGGCTACACCTTC. V is TRBV29-1 and J is TRBJ1-2, with 7 nucleotides matching TRBD1. This CDR3 has 13 residues. Germline V gene data show CDR1 as SQVTM and CDR2 as ANQGSEA. The ends lost 3 bases at V and 8 bases at J; junction bases unmatched: 9.

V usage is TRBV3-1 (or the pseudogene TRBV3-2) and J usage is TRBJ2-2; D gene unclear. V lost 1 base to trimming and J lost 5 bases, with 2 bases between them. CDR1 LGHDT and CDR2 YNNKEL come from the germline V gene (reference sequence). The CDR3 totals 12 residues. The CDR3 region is CASSQATGELFF. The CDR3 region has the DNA TGTGCCAGCAGCCAAGCTACCGGGGAGCTGTTTTTT.

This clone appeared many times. Here the CDR3 DNA reads TGTGCCAGCAGCCCATCCCGGAGACTAGCGGGAGGGCCCGGCAATGAGCAGTTCTTC. Protein: CASSPSRRLAGGPGNEQFF. J is TRBJ2-1 and V is TRBV14, with 14 bases that match TRBD2. The germline gives CDR1 SGHDN, CDR2 FVKESK. The V and J ends lost 4 bases and 6 bases, in that order; junction bases with no gene match: 14. CDR3 length: 19 amino acids.

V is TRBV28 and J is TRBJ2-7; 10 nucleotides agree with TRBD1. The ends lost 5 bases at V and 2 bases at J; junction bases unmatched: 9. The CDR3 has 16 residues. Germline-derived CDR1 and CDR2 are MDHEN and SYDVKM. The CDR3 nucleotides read TGTGCCAGCAGTCCATCACCTGACAGGGGGCCCTACGAGCAGTACTTC. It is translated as CASSPSPDRGPYEQYF.

The CDR3 nucleotides are TGTGCCAGCAGGGACGGGAGATGGGGAGATCACTATGGCTACACCTTC. This encodes CASRDGRWGDHYGYTF. The chain is built from TRBV9 and TRBJ1-2; D is unclear. The CDR3 loop spans 16 amino acids. The germline gives CDR1 SGDLS, CDR2 YYNGEE. The V end was cut by 5 bases, the J end by 3 bases, with 20 bases between.

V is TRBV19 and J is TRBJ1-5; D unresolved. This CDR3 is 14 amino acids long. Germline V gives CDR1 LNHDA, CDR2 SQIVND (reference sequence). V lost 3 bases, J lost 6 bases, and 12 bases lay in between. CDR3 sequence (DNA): TGTGCCAGTAGTATTCGAGGGAGGCCTCAGCCCCAGCATTTT. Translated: CASSIRGRPQPQHF.

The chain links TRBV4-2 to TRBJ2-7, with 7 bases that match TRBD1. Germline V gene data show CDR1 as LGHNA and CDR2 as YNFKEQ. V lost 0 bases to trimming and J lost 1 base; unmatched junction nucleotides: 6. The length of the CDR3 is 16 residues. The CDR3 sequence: CASSQDTGTVSYEQYF. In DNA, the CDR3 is TGTGCCAGCAGCCAAGATACCGGGACAGTATCCTACGAGCAGTACTTC.

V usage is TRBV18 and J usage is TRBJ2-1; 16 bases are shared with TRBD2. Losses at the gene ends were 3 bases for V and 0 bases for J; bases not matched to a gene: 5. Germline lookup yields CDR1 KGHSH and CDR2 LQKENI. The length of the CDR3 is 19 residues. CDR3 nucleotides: TGTGCCAGCTCACCCCCGGGACTAGCGGGAGGGAGCTCCTACAATGAGCAGTTCTTC. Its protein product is CASSPPGLAGGSSYNEQFF. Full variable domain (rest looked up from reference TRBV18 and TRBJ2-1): NAGVMQNPRHLVRRRGQEARLRCSPMKGHSHVYWYRQLPEEGLKFMVYLQKENIIDESGMPKERFSAEFPKEGPSILRIQQVVRGDSAAYFCASSPPGLAGGSSYNEQFFGPGTRLTVL.

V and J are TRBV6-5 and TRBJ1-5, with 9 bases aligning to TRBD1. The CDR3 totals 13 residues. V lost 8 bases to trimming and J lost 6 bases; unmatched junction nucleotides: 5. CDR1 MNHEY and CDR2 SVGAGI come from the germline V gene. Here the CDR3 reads CASGDRDSQPQHF. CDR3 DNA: TGTGCCAGCGGGGACAGGGACTCTCAGCCCCAGCATTTT.

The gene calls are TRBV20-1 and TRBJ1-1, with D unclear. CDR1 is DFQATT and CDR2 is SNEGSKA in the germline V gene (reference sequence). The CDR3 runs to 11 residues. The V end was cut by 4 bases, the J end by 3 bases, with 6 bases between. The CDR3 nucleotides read TGCAGTGCTACCCCGGACACTGAAGCTTTCTTT. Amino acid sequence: CSATPDTEAFF.

The CDR3, as DNA: TGTGCCAGTAGTATGCCCCCCGGGGGGGGCGACCAGCCCCAGCATTTT. Encoded protein: CASSMPPGGGDQPQHF. The chain employs TRBV19 and TRBJ1-5, with D possibly being TRBD1 (6 bases). The CDR3 runs to 16 residues. Germline loops: CDR1 LNHDA, CDR2 SQIVND (reference sequence). V lost 3 bases and J 7 bases, leaving 19 bases between the germline ends. Supplemented by reference TRBV19 and TRBJ1-5, the full variable domain reads DGGITQSPKYLFRKEGQNVTLSCEQNLNHDAMYWYRQDPGQGLRLIYYSQIVNDFQKGDIAEGYSVSREKKESFPLTVTSAQKNPTAFYLCASSMPPGGGDQPQHFGDGTRLSIL.

The CDR3 DNA follows: TGTGCCAGCAGTTCTCAACGTAGCGGGAGGGCCGGAGATACGCAGTATTTT. Protein sequence: CASSSQRSGRAGDTQYF. The genes are TRBV28 and TRBJ2-3; 11 nucleotides align to TRBD2. CDR3 size: 17 residues. CDR1 and CDR2 from the germline V gene are MDHEN and SYDVKM. J gave up 5 bases and V 4 bases, and 11 bases lay outside the gene matches.

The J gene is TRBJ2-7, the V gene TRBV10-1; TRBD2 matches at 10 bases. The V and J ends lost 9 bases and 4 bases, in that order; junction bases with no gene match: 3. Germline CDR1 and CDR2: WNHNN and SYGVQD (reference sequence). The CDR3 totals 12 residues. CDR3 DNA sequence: TGCGCCAGTCCGGGACTAGCGTACGAGCAGTACTTC. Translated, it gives CASPGLAYEQYF.

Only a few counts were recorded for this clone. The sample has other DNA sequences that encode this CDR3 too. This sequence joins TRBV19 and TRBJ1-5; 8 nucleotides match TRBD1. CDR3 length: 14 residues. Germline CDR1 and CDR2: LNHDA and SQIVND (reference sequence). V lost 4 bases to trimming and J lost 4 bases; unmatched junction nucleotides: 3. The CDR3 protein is CASSSTGGNQPQHF. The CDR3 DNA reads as TGTGCCAGTAGTAGTACAGGGGGGAATCAGCCCCAGCATTTT.

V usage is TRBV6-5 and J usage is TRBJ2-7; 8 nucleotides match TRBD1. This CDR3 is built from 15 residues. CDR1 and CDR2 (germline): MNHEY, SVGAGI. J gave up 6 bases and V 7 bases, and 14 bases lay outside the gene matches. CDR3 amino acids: CASTPFAGTGLEQYF. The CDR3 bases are TGTGCCAGCACCCCTTTCGCCGGGACAGGTCTCGAGCAGTACTTC.

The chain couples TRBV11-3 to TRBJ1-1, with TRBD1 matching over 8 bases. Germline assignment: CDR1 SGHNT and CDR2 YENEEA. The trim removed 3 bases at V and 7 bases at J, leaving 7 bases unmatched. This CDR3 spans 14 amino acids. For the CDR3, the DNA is TGTGCCAGCAGCTTGAAGACAGGGGTTGGTGAAGCTTTCTTT. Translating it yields CASSLKTGVGEAFF.

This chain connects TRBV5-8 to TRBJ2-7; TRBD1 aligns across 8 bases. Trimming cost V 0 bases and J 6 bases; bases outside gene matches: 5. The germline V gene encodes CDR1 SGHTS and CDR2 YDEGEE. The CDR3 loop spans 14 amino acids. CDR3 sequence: CASSLEWQGAEQYF. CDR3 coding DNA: TGTGCCAGCAGCTTGGAATGGCAGGGGGCCGAGCAGTACTTC. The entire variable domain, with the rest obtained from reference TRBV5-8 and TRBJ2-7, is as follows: EAGVTQSPTHLIKTRGQQATLRCSPISGHTSVYWYQQALGLGLQFLLWYDEGEERNRGNFPPRFSGRQFPNYSSELNVNALELEDSALYLCASSLEWQGAEQYFGPGTRLTVT.

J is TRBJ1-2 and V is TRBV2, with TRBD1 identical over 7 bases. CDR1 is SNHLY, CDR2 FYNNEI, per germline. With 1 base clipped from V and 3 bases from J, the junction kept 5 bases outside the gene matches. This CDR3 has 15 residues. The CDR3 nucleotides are TGTGCCAGCAGTGAAGGGGACAGCTTCGACTATGGCTACACCTTC. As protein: CASSEGDSFDYGYTF.

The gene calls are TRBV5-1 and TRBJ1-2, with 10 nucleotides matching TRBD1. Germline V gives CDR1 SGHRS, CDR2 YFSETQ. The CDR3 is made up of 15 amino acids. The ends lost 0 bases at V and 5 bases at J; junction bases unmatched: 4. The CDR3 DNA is TGCGCCAGCAGCTTGGAGGAGGGACAGGGGTATGGCTACACCTTC. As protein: CASSLEEGQGYGYTF.